The 23 T cell receptor beta chains below were found in one sample sequenced in a study of blood T cell repertoires in COVID-19. Repertoires were generated with immunoSEQ multiplex PCR, while TCRdb's copy carries only in-frame clones and drops some. Found here are about 59,000 clones, around 73% of them singletons; the top ten hold roughly an eighth. Sequenced: peripheral blood. These receptor sequences come from a man older than 75 with acute or convalescent COVID-19.

The CDR3 bases are TGTGCCATGGTAACTCCGGGACAGGGGACCAACACTGAAGCTTTCTTT. This encodes CAMVTPGQGTNTEAFF. The J gene is TRBJ1-1, the V gene TRBV30, with 10 nucleotides matching TRBD1. V was pared by 8 bases and J by 2 bases, with 14 bases of the junction left unmatched. CDR3 size: 16 residues. Germline V lookup: CDR1 GTSNPN, CDR2 SVGIG (reference sequence).

V usage is TRBV28 and J usage is TRBJ1-4; maybe TRBD1 (6 bases). V dropped 5 bases and J dropped 0 bases, with 13 bases sitting between them. Germline V gene lookup returns CDR1 MDHEN and CDR2 SYDVKM. The CDR3 is 16 residues long. The CDR3 DNA reads TGTGCCAGCAGTGGGGCCAGGGGAGCAACTAATGAAAAACTGTTTTTT. Translating it yields CASSGARGATNEKLFF.

The chain carries TRBV5-1 and TRBJ2-1, with D maybe TRBD2 (7 bases). The germline CDR1 and CDR2 sequences are SGHRS and YFSETQ. The CDR3 covers 12 residues. Deletions cut 4 bases from V and 10 bases from J, with 12 bases between. CDR3 sequence (DNA): TGCGCCAGCAGCCCGGAGGGGGGGGAGCAGTTCTTC. Encoded protein: CASSPEGGEQFF.

This chain connects TRBV12-3 or TRBV12-4 to TRBJ1-1; 8 bases match TRBD1. After removal of 6 bases from V and 7 bases from J, the junction contained 4 bases not matched to a gene. CDR3 length: 12 residues. The CDR3 sequence is CASRFGQGEAFF. CDR3 DNA sequence: TGTGCCAGCAGATTTGGACAGGGTGAAGCTTTCTTT.

The chain joins TRBV19 to TRBJ2-3, with D possibly being TRBD2 (6 bases). Germline V CDR1 and CDR2: LNHDA, SQIVND (reference sequence). V was shortened by 3 bases and J by 0 bases, with 10 bases between the two germline ends. The CDR3 is made up of 15 amino acids. This chain's CDR3 is CASSIGSGSTDTQYF. The CDR3 region has the DNA TGTGCCAGTAGTATTGGTAGCGGAAGCACAGATACGCAGTATTTT.

The rearrangement joins TRBV6-5 to TRBJ1-3; D gene unclear. The ends were cut back, 7 bases at V and 0 bases at J, with 10 bases in the middle. There are 14 residues in the CDR3. Germline V gene sequence: CDR1 MNHEY, CDR2 SVGAGI. The CDR3 bases are TGTGCCAGCACCGGCGGCTACTCTGGAAACACCATATATTTT. This translates into CASTGGYSGNTIYF.

The V gene is TRBV20-1, the J gene TRBJ2-7, with TRBD2 matching over 7 bases. J was trimmed by 3 bases and V by 7 bases; bases with no gene match: 3. This CDR3 contains 11 residues. Germline lookup yields CDR1 DFQATT and CDR2 SNEGSKA (reference sequence). The CDR3 reads CSVGGYYEQYF. The CDR3 DNA sequence: TGCAGTGTCGGGGGGTACTACGAGCAGTACTTC.

This clone was detected only a few times. This chain joins TRBV7-9 and TRBJ2-1; TRBD2 matches at 7 bases. This CDR3 spans 13 amino acids. The V and J ends lost 5 bases and 5 bases, in that order; junction bases with no gene match: 3. Germline-derived CDR1 and CDR2 are SEHNR and FQNEAQ (reference sequence). The CDR3 coding sequence is TGTGCCAGCAGCAGGAGCGGGGACAATGAGCAGTTCTTC. Translation: CASSRSGDNEQFF.

J is TRBJ1-6 and V is TRBV23-1; 7 bases match TRBD1. TRBV23-1 is filed as an ORF, its function uncertain. J was trimmed by 9 bases and V by 3 bases; bases with no gene match: 11. The CDR3 has 16 residues. The CDR3 protein is CASSHQDRVVSSPLHF. CDR3 nucleotide sequence: TGCGCCAGCAGTCACCAAGACAGGGTGGTTAGTTCACCCCTCCACTTT.

The chain recombines TRBV7-8 with TRBJ2-1; 8 bases align to TRBD2. Germline-derived CDR1 and CDR2 are SGHVS and FQNEAQ. There are 15 residues in the CDR3. The junction had 8 bases not matched to a gene; V was cut back by 5 bases and J by 5 bases. In nucleotides, the CDR3 is TGTGCCAGCAGCGTTCGGACTAGCTTAGACAATGAGCAGTTCTTC. This codes for CASSVRTSLDNEQFF.

This clone is judged medium-sized. The V and J genes are TRBV5-4 and TRBJ1-1, with D possibly matching TRBD1 (5 bases). Trimming stripped 0 bases from V and 1 base from J, with 13 bases between. There are 16 residues in the CDR3. Germline V gene data show CDR1 as SGHNT and CDR2 as YYREEE (reference sequence). The CDR3 sequence: CASSLAGAGRNTEAFF. The DNA of the CDR3 is TGTGCCAGCAGCTTGGCTGGGGCAGGGCGGAACACTGAAGCTTTCTTT.

The rearrangement links TRBV2 to TRBJ1-2, with 8 bases fitting TRBD1. The length of the CDR3 is 15 residues. J was trimmed by 4 bases and V by 6 bases; bases with no gene match: 10. Looked up from germline, CDR1 is SNHLY and CDR2 is FYNNEI. The CDR3 DNA reads as TGTGCCAGCAGCGAGACAGGGGAAGACGGCTATGGCTACACCTTC. This codes for CASSETGEDGYGYTF. Using reference TRBV2 and TRBJ1-2 for the parts outside the CDR3, the full variable domain is EPEVTQTPSHQVTQMGQEVILRCVPISNHLYFYWYRQILGQKVEFLVSFYNNEISEKSEIFDDQFSVERPDGSNFTLKIRSTKLEDSAMYFCASSETGEDGYGYTFGSGTRLTVV.

The chain joins TRBV5-6 to TRBJ2-2; D might be TRBD1 (5 bases). The CDR3 is 15 residues long. V lost 2 bases to trimming and J lost 3 bases, with 11 bases between them. The germline CDR1 and CDR2 sequences are SGHDT and YYEEEE. CDR3 in amino acids: CASSFREVDTGELFF. CDR3 sequence (DNA): TGTGCCAGCAGCTTCAGGGAAGTCGACACCGGGGAGCTGTTTTTT.

CDR3 sequence: CASSGQGTGELFF. The CDR3 DNA is TGCGCCAGCAGCGGACAGGGCACCGGGGAGCTGTTTTTT. The chain carries TRBV5-1 and TRBJ2-2, with 8 bases identical to TRBD1. V was pared by 4 bases and J by 4 bases, with 0 bases of the junction left unmatched. The CDR3 has 13 residues. Germline values: CDR1 SGHRS, CDR2 YFSETQ.

The chain carries TRBV27 and TRBJ2-7; possibly TRBD2 for D (6 bases). V was trimmed by 5 bases and J by 2 bases, leaving 19 bases between them. Germline loops: CDR1 MNHEY, CDR2 SMNVEV (reference sequence). The CDR3 runs to 16 residues. The CDR3 DNA sequence: TGTGCCAGCAGTGCCCTCTGGGGGGAGTCAGCCTACGAGCAGTACTTC. Translating gives CASSALWGESAYEQYF.

The chain carries TRBV7-8 and TRBJ1-5; no reliable D call. Trimming removed 3 bases from V and 6 bases from J, with 9 bases in between. The germline CDR1 and CDR2 sequences are SGHVS and FQNEAQ. The CDR3 has 13 residues. Written as DNA, the CDR3 is TGTGCCAGCAGCTTTTACGATAGTCAGCCCCAGCATTTT. This codes for CASSFYDSQPQHF. Full variable domain (missing parts from reference TRBV7-8 and TRBJ1-5): GAGVSQSPRYKVAKRGQDVALRCDPISGHVSLFWYQQALGQGPEFLTYFQNEAQLDKSGLPSDRFFAERPEGSVSTLKIQRTQQEDSAVYLCASSFYDSQPQHFGDGTRLSIL.

This clone was counted a few times. The chain links TRBV2 to TRBJ1-6; no firm D call. The CDR3 extends over 15 amino acids. V lost 8 bases to trimming and J lost 0 bases, with 11 bases between them. Germline CDR1 and CDR2: SNHLY and FYNNEI. CDR3 sequence: CASEAVSSYNSPLHF. CDR3 sequence (DNA): TGTGCCAGCGAGGCAGTTAGCTCCTATAATTCACCCCTCCACTTT. Together with reference TRBV2 and TRBJ1-6, the CDR3 gives the full variable domain: EPEVTQTPSHQVTQMGQEVILRCVPISNHLYFYWYRQILGQKVEFLVSFYNNEISEKSEIFDDQFSVERPDGSNFTLKIRSTKLEDSAMYFCASEAVSSYNSPLHFGNGTRLTVT.

The table lists this clone with a few counts. The rearrangement links TRBV18 to TRBJ1-4; unclear D gene. The CDR3 has 17 residues. Germline V gives CDR1 KGHSH, CDR2 LQKENI. Trimming took 3 bases from V and 0 from J, leaving 14 bases between them. The CDR3 protein is CASSPLPYTATNEKLFF. The CDR3 DNA reads TGTGCCAGCTCACCTTTGCCTTACACCGCAACTAATGAAAAACTGTTTTTT.

This sequence joins TRBV5-1 and TRBJ1-5; D is perhaps TRBD1 (5 bases). The ends were cut back, 4 bases at V and 2 bases at J, with 13 bases in the middle. The germline CDR1 and CDR2 sequences are SGHRS and YFSETQ. This CDR3 spans 15 amino acids. CDR3 region: CASSRDSGGNQPQHF. Written as DNA, the CDR3 is TGCGCCAGCAGCCGGGACTCCGGCGGCAATCAGCCCCAGCATTTT.

V and J are TRBV30 and TRBJ2-3, with a weak D call TRBD1 (6 bases). V lost 2 bases and J 3 bases, leaving 9 bases between the germline ends. From germline, CDR1 is GTSNPN and CDR2 SVGIG (reference sequence). The CDR3 is 13 amino acids. The CDR3 region has the DNA TGTGCCTGGAGTTTTACAGGGACAGATACGCAGTATTTT. Translation gives CAWSFTGTDTQYF.

The chain has TRBV5-1 and TRBJ2-2, with 8 bases lining up with TRBD1. From germline, CDR1 is SGHRS and CDR2 YFSETQ. V shed 4 bases, J shed 4 bases, and the junction held 6 bases outside the gene matches. The CDR3 loop spans 15 amino acids. CDR3 sequence reads: CASSVPTGGTGELFF. CDR3 nucleotide sequence: TGCGCCAGCAGCGTGCCCACAGGGGGCACCGGGGAGCTGTTTTTT. The full variable domain, its missing parts supplied by reference TRBV5-1 and TRBJ2-2, is KAGVTQTPRYLIKTRGQQVTLSCSPISGHRSVSWYQQTPGQGLQFLFEYFSETQRNKGNFPGRFSGRQFSNSRSEMNVSTLELGDSALYLCASSVPTGGTGELFFGEGSRLTVL.

This clone was observed a few times. The chain joins TRBV5-1 to TRBJ2-2, with 7 bases lining up with TRBD1. Per germline, CDR1 SGHRS and CDR2 YFSETQ. J was trimmed by 2 bases and V by 0 bases; bases with no gene match: 4. The CDR3 has 16 amino acids. CDR3 nucleotides: TGCGCCAGCAGCTTGGCTGGGGACAGCAACACCGGGGAGCTGTTTTTT. Its translation is CASSLAGDSNTGELFF.

The chain joins TRBV30 to TRBJ1-5; D unclear. CDR1 GTSNPN and CDR2 SVGIG come from the germline V gene (reference sequence). The CDR3 runs 13 residues. V was trimmed by 5 bases and J by 1 base, leaving 9 bases between them. The CDR3: CAWDPGSNQPQHF. CDR3 nucleotides: TGTGCCTGGGACCCCGGGAGCAATCAGCCCCAGCATTTT.